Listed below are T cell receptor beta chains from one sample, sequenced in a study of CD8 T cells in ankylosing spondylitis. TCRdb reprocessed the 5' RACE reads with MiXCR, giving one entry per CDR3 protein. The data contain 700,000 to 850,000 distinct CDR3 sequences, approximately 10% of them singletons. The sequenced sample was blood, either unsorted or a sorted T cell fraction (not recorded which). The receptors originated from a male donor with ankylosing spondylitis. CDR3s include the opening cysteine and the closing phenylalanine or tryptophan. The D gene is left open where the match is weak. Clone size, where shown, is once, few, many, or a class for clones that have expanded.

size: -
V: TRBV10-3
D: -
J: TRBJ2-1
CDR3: CAIAGHNEQFF
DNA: TGTGCCATCGCCGGCCACAATGAGCAGTTCTTC

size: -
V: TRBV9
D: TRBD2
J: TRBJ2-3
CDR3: CASSVGGGGDTQYF
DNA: TGTGCCAGCAGCGTAGGTGGGGGGGGAGATACGCAGTATTTT

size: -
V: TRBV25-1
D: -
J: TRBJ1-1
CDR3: CASSEFGERMNTEAFF
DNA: TGTGCCAGCAGTGAATTTGGAGAGCGGATGAACACTGAAGCTTTCTTT

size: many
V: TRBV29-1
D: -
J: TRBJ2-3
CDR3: CSVSGISDTQYF
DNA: TGCAGCGTTTCGGGAATCTCAGATACGCAGTATTTT

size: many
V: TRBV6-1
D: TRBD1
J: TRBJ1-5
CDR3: CASSRGTGFQPQHF
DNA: TGTGCCAGCAGTAGGGGGACAGGGTTTCAGCCCCAGCATTTT

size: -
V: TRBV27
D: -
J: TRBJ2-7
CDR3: CASKSRAVRYEQYF
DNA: TGTGCCAGCAAGTCAAGGGCGGTCCGCTACGAGCAGTACTTC

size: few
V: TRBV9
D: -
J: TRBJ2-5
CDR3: CASSEGWSRQETQYF
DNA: TGTGCCAGCAGCGAAGGGTGGTCGCGTCAAGAGACCCAGTACTTC

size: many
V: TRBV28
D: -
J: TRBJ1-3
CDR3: CATHYSGNTIYF
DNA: TGTGCCACCCATTACTCTGGAAACACCATATATTTT

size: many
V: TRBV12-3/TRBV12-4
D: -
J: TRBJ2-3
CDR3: CASSLRGADTQYF
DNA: TGTGCCAGCAGCCTACGGGGTGCAGATACGCAGTATTTT

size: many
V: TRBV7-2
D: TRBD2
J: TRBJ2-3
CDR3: CASSLALAGGGTDTQYF
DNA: TGTGCCAGCAGCTTAGCTCTAGCGGGGGGGGGCACAGATACGCAGTATTTT

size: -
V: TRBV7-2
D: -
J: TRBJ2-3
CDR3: CASSLEAYTDTQYF
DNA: TGTGCCAGCAGCTTAGAGGCTTACACAGATACGCAGTATTTT

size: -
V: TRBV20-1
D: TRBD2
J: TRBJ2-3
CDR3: CSASGEASGVTDTQYF
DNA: TGCAGTGCTAGCGGTGAGGCTAGCGGGGTGACAGATACGCAGTATTTT

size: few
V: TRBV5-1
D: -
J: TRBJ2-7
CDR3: CASGSESHIYEQYF
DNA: TGCGCCAGCGGAAGTGAATCCCATATCTACGAGCAGTACTTC

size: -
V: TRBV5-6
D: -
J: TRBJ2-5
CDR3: CASSWEGVETQYF
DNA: TGTGCCAGCAGCTGGGAAGGGGTGGAGACCCAGTACTTC

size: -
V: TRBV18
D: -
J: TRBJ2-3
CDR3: CATRGLPAVGTQYF
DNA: TGTGCCACCAGGGGTTTGCCGGCGGTTGGTACGCAGTATTTT

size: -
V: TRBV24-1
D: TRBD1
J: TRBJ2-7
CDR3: CATSPAGQGTYEQYF
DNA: TGTGCCACCAGTCCTGCTGGACAGGGGACCTACGAGCAGTACTTC

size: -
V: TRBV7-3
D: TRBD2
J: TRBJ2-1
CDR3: CASSTGTSGGPRNEQFF
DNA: TGTGCCAGCAGCACCGGGACTAGCGGGGGCCCCCGCAATGAGCAGTTCTTC

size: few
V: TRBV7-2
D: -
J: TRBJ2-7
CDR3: CASSLAGSESYEQYF
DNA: TGTGCCAGCAGCTTAGCCGGTAGCGAATCCTACGAGCAGTACTTC

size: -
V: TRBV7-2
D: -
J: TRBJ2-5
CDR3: CASGTLRGTQYF
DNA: TGTGCCAGCGGGACACTCCGGGGGACCCAGTACTTC

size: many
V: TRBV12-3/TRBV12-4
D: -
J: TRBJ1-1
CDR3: CASSLNRDTEAFF
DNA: TGTGCCAGCAGTTTAAACAGGGACACTGAAGCTTTCTTT

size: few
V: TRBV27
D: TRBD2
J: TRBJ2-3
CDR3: CASSPWGGRGTDTQYF
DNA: TGTGCCAGCAGTCCGTGGGGCGGGAGAGGTACAGATACGCAGTATTTT

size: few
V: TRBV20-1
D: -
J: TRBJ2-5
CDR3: CSARDARETQYF
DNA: TGCAGTGCTAGAGATGCTCGAGAGACCCAGTACTTC

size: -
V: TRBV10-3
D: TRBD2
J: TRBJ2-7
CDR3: CAISEMSSGMGEQYF
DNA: TGTGCCATCAGTGAGATGTCTAGCGGGATGGGCGAGCAGTACTTC

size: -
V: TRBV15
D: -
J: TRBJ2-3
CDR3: CATSRGAGPADTQYF
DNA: TGTGCCACCAGCAGAGGGGCAGGGCCGGCAGATACGCAGTATTTT

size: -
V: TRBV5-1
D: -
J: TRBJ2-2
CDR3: CATRAGTVNTGERFF
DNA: TGCGCCACCCGTGCGGGGACCGTCAACACCGGGGAGCGGTTTTTT

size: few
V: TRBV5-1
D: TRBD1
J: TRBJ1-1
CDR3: CASSARGRNTEAFF
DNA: TGCGCCAGCAGCGCCAGGGGGCGGAACACTGAAGCTTTCTTT

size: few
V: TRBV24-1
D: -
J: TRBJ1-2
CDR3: CATSGGRVYGYTF
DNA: TGTGCCACCAGTGGTGGTCGAGTCTATGGCTACACCTTC